The rows below give T cell receptor beta chains drawn from one sample of a study of blood T cell repertoires in COVID-19. Produced via immunoSEQ multiplex PCR; TCRdb's table is partial and in-frame only. There are 200,000 to 250,000 clones in the sample; 81% occur only once, and 7.5% lies in the top ten. Sequenced: peripheral blood. These receptor sequences come from an elderly woman with COVID-19, enrolled during active disease. Each CDR3 is given with its conserved first and last residue. A D gene is named only where the DNA matches it firmly. Clone size is not always given. Where it is, it says once, few, many or a class for expanded clones.

TRBV3-1/TRBV3-2,TRBD2,TRBJ2-7,-,TGTGCCAGCAGTCGGACTAGCGGCGCCTACGAGCAGTACTTC,CASSRTSGAYEQYF
TRBV7-2,-,TRBJ1-6,-,TGTGCCAGCAGCTTAGTGGGGGGAGTTAATTCACCCCTCCACTTT,CASSLVGGVNSPLHF
TRBV6-5,-,TRBJ1-1,-,TGTGCCAGCAGGAAACAGGGTAGTACTGAAGCTTTCTTT,CASRKQGSTEAFF
TRBV5-1,TRBD1,TRBJ1-5,-,TGCGCCAGCAGCCCTGAGGGACAGGACAATCAGCCCCAGCATTTT,CASSPEGQDNQPQHF
TRBV19,-,TRBJ1-1,-,TGTGCCAGTAGTAGCCCCGGGACACTGAACACTGAAGCTTTCTTT,CASSSPGTLNTEAFF
TRBV2,TRBD1,TRBJ2-5,-,TGTGCCAGCAGATTTAGGGGGCTCGGCGAGACCCAGTACTTC,CASRFRGLGETQYF
TRBV10-3,TRBD1,TRBJ1-5,many,TGTGCCATCAGTGAGTGGTTGGGACAGGGGGACCAGCCCCAGCATTTT,CAISEWLGQGDQPQHF
TRBV6-5,-,TRBJ1-1,-,TGTGCCAGTGGAGGGGATCTGGGCACTGAAGCTTTCTTT,CASGGDLGTEAFF
TRBV6-5,-,TRBJ1-3,-,TGTGCCATCAGACAGTCTGGAAACACCATATATTTT,CAIRQSGNTIYF
TRBV15,-,TRBJ1-5,-,TGTGCCACCAGCAGAGATTTCTCGGGGTTAAATCAGCCCCAGCATTTT,CATSRDFSGLNQPQHF
TRBV21-1,-,TRBJ2-7,once,TGTGCCAGCAGCAAAGAAGGCGGGGAGGGTGGCGAGCAGTACTTC,CASSKEGGEGGEQYF
TRBV28,-,TRBJ1-2,-,TGTGCCAGCAGTGGCCCTGGAGCCCAAGCTAACTATGGCTACACCTTC,CASSGPGAQANYGYTF
TRBV7-9,TRBD1,TRBJ1-1,once,TGTGCCAGCAGACAGTGGACAGGGGTGAACACTGAAGCTTTCTTT,CASRQWTGVNTEAFF
TRBV30,TRBD1,TRBJ2-5,-,TGTGCCTGGAGTCCTCCTGACAGGGTTATTCGCCAAGAGACCCAGTACTTC,CAWSPPDRVIRQETQYF
TRBV7-9,-,TRBJ1-6,-,TGTGCCAGCAGCTTAGCGGGGGACACGAATTCACCCCTCCACTTT,CASSLAGDTNSPLHF
TRBV3-1/TRBV3-2,-,TRBJ2-4,few,TGTGCCAGCAGCCGTGATCTGAGCATTCAGTACTTC,CASSRDLSIQYF
TRBV5-1,-,TRBJ1-5,-,TGCGCCAGCAGCTGGGACAACAATCAGCCCCAGCATTTT,CASSWDNNQPQHF
TRBV7-9,-,TRBJ1-1,-,TGTGCCAGCAGCTTTATTGGGACACCGAACACTGAAGCTTTCTTT,CASSFIGTPNTEAFF
TRBV5-1,-,TRBJ2-5,few,TGCGCCAGCAGCTCACAAGAGACCCAGTACTTC,CASSSQETQYF
TRBV6-5,-,TRBJ1-1,-,TGTGCCAGCAGGCCCGGACAGCATTTGGGCACTGAAGCTTTCTTT,CASRPGQHLGTEAFF
TRBV9,-,TRBJ1-3,-,TGTGCCAGCAGCGTAGATCAGTCCAGGCGCTCTGGAAACACCATATATTTT,CASSVDQSRRSGNTIYF
TRBV18,-,TRBJ1-2,-,TGTGCCAGCTCACCCTTCGGGACAACTTCCTCTAACTATGGCTACACCTTC,CASSPFGTTSSNYGYTF
TRBV14,-,TRBJ2-3,-,TGTGCCAGCAGCCTGGGCAAACAGGATACGCAGTATTTT,CASSLGKQDTQYF
TRBV9,-,TRBJ1-3,-,TGTGCCAGCAGCGCGGAGGGCGGTTCCTTCTCTGGAAACACCATATATTTT,CASSAEGGSFSGNTIYF
TRBV11-1,-,TRBJ2-7,few,TGTGCCAGCAGCCCGGGGGCGGGGGAACAGTACTTC,CASSPGAGEQYF
TRBV18,-,TRBJ1-1,-,TGTGCCAGCTCACCACCGGAAGGACTCCTCATGAACACTGAAGCTTTCTTT,CASSPPEGLLMNTEAFF
TRBV7-9,-,TRBJ2-7,-,TGTGCCAGCAGCTTAGGAGTATACGAGCAGTACTTC,CASSLGVYEQYF
TRBV6-2/TRBV6-3,-,TRBJ1-1,-,TGTGCCAGCAGTTACCGGGTTGAAGCTTTCTTT,CASSYRVEAFF
TRBV13,-,TRBJ1-2,-,TGTGCCAGCACCTTTTCCCGCAGGGGAAACTATGGCTACACCTTC,CASTFSRRGNYGYTF
TRBV19,-,TRBJ1-2,-,TGTGCCAGTAGCCACCCGGACAGCTATAACTATGGCTACACCTTC,CASSHPDSYNYGYTF
TRBV6-5,-,TRBJ1-2,-,TGTGCCAGCAGTCGCTATAAGGAGGGACACTATGGCTACACCTTC,CASSRYKEGHYGYTF
TRBV3-1/TRBV3-2,TRBD1,TRBJ2-1,-,TGTGCCAGCAGCCATAGACAGGGGGCGCGGATGAATGAGCAGTTCTTC,CASSHRQGARMNEQFF
TRBV29-1,TRBD2,TRBJ2-1,few,TGCAGCGTTGAAAAACTAGGACGGCTAGCGGGAAAAAGCTCCTACAATGAGCAGTTCTTC,CSVEKLGRLAGKSSYNEQFF
TRBV4-1,TRBD1,TRBJ2-2,-,TGCGCCAGCAGCCAAACCGGGACAGGGGGTCCCGGGGAGCTGTTTTTT,CASSQTGTGGPGELFF
TRBV18,-,TRBJ1-1,once,TGTGCCAGCTCACCACGCGAGGGACAAGGCACTGAAGCTTTCTTT,CASSPREGQGTEAFF
TRBV19,TRBD1,TRBJ1-5,few,TGTGCCAGTAGTCCAATTGGGGGACAGCGCAATCAGCCCCAGCATTTT,CASSPIGGQRNQPQHF
TRBV7-9,-,TRBJ2-7,-,TGTGCCAGCAGCTTAGCAGGGGGGAGGGTCGAGCAGTACTTC,CASSLAGGRVEQYF
TRBV5-1,-,TRBJ1-1,-,TGCGCCAGCAGCTTGGACATCCTCCCTAACACTGAAGCTTTCTTT,CASSLDILPNTEAFF
TRBV12-3/TRBV12-4,-,TRBJ2-7,-,TGTGCCAGCAGTGCGGGACAGATCTACGAGCAGTACTTC,CASSAGQIYEQYF
TRBV5-5,-,TRBJ2-7,-,TGTGCCAGCAGCTCTGGGAACGGGGAGGAGCAGTACTTC,CASSSGNGEEQYF
TRBV3-1/TRBV3-2,-,TRBJ2-1,-,TGTGCCAGCAGCCAAGCAGGATTGGAGCAGTTCTTC,CASSQAGLEQFF
TRBV7-3,TRBD2,TRBJ2-1,few,TGTGCCAGCAGCGAAGTAGCGGGAGTCACGGCTGAGCAGTTCTTC,CASSEVAGVTAEQFF
TRBV10-1,-,TRBJ1-1,-,TGCGCCAGCAGTAAGGACAGTCTAAACACTGAAGCTTTCTTT,CASSKDSLNTEAFF
TRBV6-5,-,TRBJ2-6,-,TGTGCCAGCAGCCGCGGTACTTCTGGGGCCAACGTCCTGACTTTC,CASSRGTSGANVLTF
TRBV3-1/TRBV3-2,-,TRBJ1-1,-,TGTGCCAGCAGCCAAGGTCCAGGGGAAGCTTTCTTT,CASSQGPGEAFF
TRBV6-2/TRBV6-3,-,TRBJ1-5,-,TGTGCCAGCAGTTACCCTTTTCAGGGGAACATAAGGTCTCAGCCCCAGCATTTT,CASSYPFQGNIRSQPQHF
TRBV19,-,TRBJ2-5,once,TGTGCCAGTAGGCTGCGGGACCAAGAGACCCAGTACTTC,CASRLRDQETQYF
TRBV11-1,-,TRBJ1-4,-,TGTGCCAGCAGCGTAGGAGTTAATGAAAAACTGTTTTTT,CASSVGVNEKLFF
TRBV9,TRBD2,TRBJ2-3,-,TGTGCCAGCAGCGTAAGGGCGGGAGGGGGAGATACGCAGTATTTT,CASSVRAGGGDTQYF
TRBV2,TRBD1,TRBJ1-3,-,TGTGCCAGCAGTGAACCCGGGACAGGGGTACGAAACACCATATATTTT,CASSEPGTGVRNTIYF
TRBV5-4,-,TRBJ2-5,-,TGTGCCAGCAGCTTGGGGCCCTCAGTGACCCAGTACTTC,CASSLGPSVTQYF
TRBV19,-,TRBJ1-6,-,TGTGCCAGTACCTCACAGGGCTTTAATTCACCCCTCCACTTT,CASTSQGFNSPLHF